A selection of T cell receptor beta chains follows, all from one sample in a study of human T cells and chemical hapten exposure. Each CDR3 protein is one row after TCRdb ran MiXCR on the RACE reads. The repertoire holds some 91,000 distinct CDR3 sequences, with approximately 13% as singletons. Material: whole blood, obtained in connection with sensitization to the hapten diphenylcyclopropenone (DPC). These receptors were collected from a woman in her 40s with alopecia areata. Some clones in this sample may be carry-over from other donors' samples. The CDR3 runs from the conserved cysteine through the conserved F or W. A D gene is named only where the DNA matches it firmly. Rows give clone size only sometimes, using once, few, many, or a class for an expanded clone.

D gene | clone size | J gene | V gene | CDR3 protein | CDR3 DNA
NA | NA | TRBJ1-6 | TRBV1 | CTSSRSQGENSPLHF | TGCACCAGCAGCCGTTCACAGGGTGAGAATTCACCCCTCCACTTT
NA | NA | TRBJ2-3 | TRBV28 | CATGIPPDTQYF | TGTGCCACCGGGATCCCGCCAGATACGCAGTATTTT
TRBD1 | NA | TRBJ1-2 | TRBV3-1 | CASSQDSSQGDGYTF | TGTGCCAGCAGCCAAGATTCGTCACAGGGGGACGGCTACACCTTC
NA | NA | TRBJ1-1 | TRBV29-1 | CSVEARTGNTEAFF | TGCAGCGTTGAAGCTAGGACGGGGAACACTGAAGCTTTCTTT
NA | NA | TRBJ2-5 | TRBV28 | CASSFGTGSQETQYF | TGTGCCAGCAGTTTCGGGACGGGATCCCAAGAGACCCAGTACTTC
TRBD1 | many | TRBJ1-2 | TRBV29-1 | CSATGQYGYTF | TGCAGCGCGACGGGACAGTATGGCTACACCTTC
NA | many | TRBJ1-6 | TRBV4-2 | CASSPPGQGNSPLHF | TGTGCCAGCAGCCCCCCTGGCCAGGGAAATTCACCCCTCCACTTT
NA | NA | TRBJ1-2 | TRBV28 | CASSFTGYGYTF | TGTGCCAGCAGTTTCACAGGCTATGGCTACACCTTC
NA | many | TRBJ2-7 | TRBV5-5 | CASSLTSYEQYF | TGTGCCAGCAGCTTGACATCCTACGAGCAGTACTTC
NA | NA | TRBJ1-5 | TRBV6-2/TRBV6-3 | CASKRDYQPQHF | TGTGCCAGCAAGCGGGACTATCAGCCCCAGCATTTT
NA | many | TRBJ1-4 | TRBV28 | CASSFLGEDEKLFF | TGTGCCAGCAGTTTCTTGGGGGAAGATGAAAAACTGTTTTTT
NA | once | TRBJ1-4 | TRBV10-3 | CAIRPQGWDEKLFF | TGTGCCATCAGACCCCAGGGGTGGGATGAAAAACTGTTTTTT
NA | few | TRBJ2-1 | TRBV28 | CASSLQGSIENEQFF | TGTGCCAGCAGTTTACAGGGAAGCATTGAAAATGAGCAGTTCTTC
TRBD1 | few | TRBJ1-5 | TRBV6-6 | CASIQGVNQPQHF | TGTGCCAGCATCCAGGGGGTGAATCAGCCCCAGCATTTT
NA | few | TRBJ1-6 | TRBV12-3/TRBV12-4 | CASSLVWDSPLHF | TGTGCCAGCAGTTTAGTTTGGGATTCACCCCTCCACTTT
NA | NA | TRBJ2-2 | TRBV7-9 | CASNSLTAGELFF | TGTGCCAGCAACTCCCTGACAGCCGGGGAGCTGTTTTTT
NA | NA | TRBJ2-7 | TRBV29-1 | CSVRATSREQYF | TGCAGCGTTAGAGCGACATCCAGGGAGCAGTACTTC
TRBD2 | NA | TRBJ2-3 | TRBV27 | CASSLSLAGGTDTQYF | TGTGCCAGCAGTTTATCCCTAGCGGGAGGGACAGATACGCAGTATTTT
NA | NA | TRBJ2-2 | TRBV12-3/TRBV12-4 | CASTNKGPNTGELFF | TGTGCCAGCACCAATAAGGGACCCAACACCGGGGAGCTGTTTTTT
TRBD1 | NA | TRBJ2-7 | TRBV7-9 | CASSLPGQGEQYF | TGTGCCAGCAGCTTACCGGGACAGGGCGAGCAGTACTTC
TRBD2 | many | TRBJ2-1 | TRBV2 | CASSSWGGNEQFF | TGTGCCAGCAGCTCCTGGGGGGGTAATGAGCAGTTCTTC
NA | many | TRBJ1-2 | TRBV6-6 | CASSYGALNYGYTF | TGTGCCAGCAGTTACGGGGCTCTTAACTATGGCTACACCTTC
NA | NA | TRBJ1-5 | TRBV3-1 | CASSQDLEPQHF | TGTGCCAGCAGCCAAGATTTGGAGCCCCAGCATTTT
NA | many | TRBJ1-2 | TRBV18 | CASSPGAHRAPSNYGYTF | TGTGCCAGCTCACCAGGTGCCCACAGGGCCCCATCTAACTATGGCTACACCTTC
NA | few | TRBJ2-1 | TRBV7-9 | CASSPTLTAGEQFF | TGTGCCAGCAGCCCGACCCTTACGGCAGGTGAGCAGTTCTTC
TRBD2 | NA | TRBJ2-7 | TRBV27 | CASSPLRVAGDYEQYF | TGTGCCAGCAGTCCCCTCAGGGTAGCGGGAGACTACGAGCAGTACTTC
NA | few | TRBJ2-5 | TRBV11-2 | CASSFAGYQETQYF | TGTGCCAGCAGCTTCGCAGGGTACCAAGAGACCCAGTACTTC
NA | many | TRBJ2-4 | TRBV6-2/TRBV6-3 | CASQRKGAPNIQYF | TGTGCCAGCCAGAGGAAAGGGGCTCCGAACATTCAGTACTTC
TRBD1 | few | TRBJ1-1 | TRBV4-3 | CASSQQIQGQTEAFF | TGCGCCAGCAGCCAGCAAATACAGGGACAGACTGAAGCTTTCTTT
NA | NA | TRBJ2-5 | TRBV28 | CASSSLSYQETQYF | TGTGCCAGCAGTTCCCTATCATACCAAGAGACCCAGTACTTC
NA | many | TRBJ2-2 | TRBV24-1 | CATSVSGVGGTGELFF | TGTGCCACCAGTGTCTCGGGGGTCGGCGGCACCGGGGAGCTGTTTTTT
NA | few | TRBJ2-2 | TRBV7-6 | CASSIQGTNTGELFF | TGTGCCAGCAGCATCCAGGGGACCAACACCGGGGAGCTGTTTTTT
TRBD2 | few | TRBJ2-7 | TRBV7-6 | CASSLVWGGPSYEQYF | TGTGCCAGCAGCTTAGTCTGGGGGGGTCCATCCTACGAGCAGTACTTC
NA | NA | TRBJ2-4 | TRBV11-3 | CASSLDPGSTQYF | TGTGCCAGCAGCTTAGATCCGGGTTCTACTCAGTACTTC
NA | few | TRBJ1-6 | TRBV7-9 | CASGSSYNSPLHF | TGTGCCAGCGGGAGCTCCTATAATTCACCCCTCCACTTT
TRBD1 | NA | TRBJ2-7 | TRBV24-1 | CATSDSTGPPYEQYF | TGTGCCACCAGTGATTCGACAGGGCCACCCTACGAGCAGTACTTC
TRBD1 | NA | TRBJ2-7 | TRBV9 | CASSTYRDSLSYEQYF | TGTGCCAGCAGCACCTACAGGGACAGTCTTTCCTACGAGCAGTACTTC
NA | many | TRBJ2-1 | TRBV29-1 | CSVVRTSYNEQFF | TGCAGCGTTGTCCGGACGTCCTACAATGAGCAGTTCTTC
NA | NA | TRBJ1-5 | TRBV6-2/TRBV6-3 | CASSYSLTDNQPQHF | TGTGCCAGCAGTTACTCTCTGACAGACAATCAGCCCCAGCATTTT
NA | NA | TRBJ2-5 | TRBV18 | CASSPQDLAETQYF | TGTGCCAGCTCACCGCAGGATCTAGCCGAGACCCAGTACTTC
NA | NA | TRBJ1-4 | TRBV20-1 | CSASEGTIREKLFF | TGCAGTGCTAGTGAGGGGACAATCCGTGAAAAACTGTTTTTT
TRBD1 | few | TRBJ2-7 | TRBV27 | CASSPHQGAGEQYF | TGTGCCAGCAGCCCGCACCAGGGGGCCGGCGAGCAGTACTTC
NA | many | TRBJ2-1 | TRBV6-2/TRBV6-3 | CASSYSMRDEQFF | TGTGCCAGCAGTTACTCGATGAGGGATGAGCAGTTCTTC
NA | few | TRBJ2-1 | TRBV28 | CASSSTKYEQFF | TGTGCCAGCAGTTCGACTAAGTATGAGCAGTTCTTC
NA | few | TRBJ2-1 | TRBV6-2/TRBV6-3 | CASSYSDLAREQFF | TGTGCCAGCAGTTACTCCGATCTGGCCCGAGAGCAGTTCTTC
TRBD2 | NA | TRBJ2-5 | TRBV19 | CASSGSGRAFETQYF | TGTGCCAGTAGTGGGAGCGGGAGGGCCTTCGAGACCCAGTACTTC
TRBD1 | NA | TRBJ2-3 | TRBV6-2/TRBV6-3 | CASSYVPGQGASDTQYF | TGTGCCAGCAGTTACGTACCGGGACAGGGGGCGTCAGATACGCAGTATTTT
NA | few | TRBJ1-5 | TRBV6-1 | CASSEGPSGGQPQHF | TGTGCCAGCAGTGAGGGACCTTCAGGTGGGCAGCCCCAGCATTTT
TRBD1 | NA | TRBJ2-7 | TRBV5-1 | CASSLAGTGYHEQYF | TGCGCCAGCAGCTTGGCCGGGACAGGGTACCACGAGCAGTACTTC